Reported below is one TCR beta chain. This specimen belongs to a study of shared clonotypes between healthy human individuals. The J segment lost 3 bases and the V segment lost 2 bases, leaving 6 bases of the junction unmatched. Germline V gene sequence: CDR1 ENHRY, CDR2 SYGVKD. There are 17 residues in the CDR3. Profiled with immunoSEQ multiplex PCR; TCRdb holds only in-frame clones, not every one. The sample carries around 720,000 clones, around 73% recorded once. The sequenced material came from memory CD4+ T cells sorted from blood. Subset described: CD45RA-negative fraction. The receptor's source is a woman between 25 and 40 years old in good health. This sequence joins TRBV10-3 and TRBJ2-7, with 14 positions matching TRBD2. CDR3 coding DNA: TGTGCCATCAGTGAGCCGGGACTAGCGGGAGCTGGCTACGAGCAGTACTTC. Its translation is CAISEPGLAGAGYEQYF.